These 29 T cell receptor beta chains were sequenced from one sample in a study of sequential checkpoint blockade in melanoma. Described treatment: randomized to nivolumab then ipilimumab (arm A) or the reverse (arm B). Sequenced by immunoSEQ multiplex PCR; TCRdb stores in-frame clones only, minus some. The sample contains 25,000 to 35,000 clones, roughly nine tenths of which appear only once. The sequencing here drew on CD8+ T cells sorted from blood (inferred from file names), taken from a patient given nivolumab and ipilimumab in sequence. Source of these receptors: a human donor with melanoma.

A note on this clone: Germline and junction disagree at one end, which may indicate a read error. This sequence joins TRBV5-1 and TRBJ1-2; the D is unclear. The CDR3 length is 17 residues. Germline assignment: CDR1 SGHRS and CDR2 YFSETQ. The CDR3 DNA sequence: TGCGCCAGCACCTTGAGGAGCGGTCTGGACGTCCGTAATGGCTACACCTTC. It encodes CASTLRSGLDVRNGYTF.

The J gene is TRBJ2-1, the V gene TRBV7-9; D might be TRBD2 (6 bases). Germline CDR1 SEHNR, CDR2 FQNEAQ (reference sequence). This CDR3 has 13 residues. Between the trimmed V and J ends, which lost 0 bases and 8 bases, there was a span of 8 bases. CDR3 bases: TGTGCCAGCAGCTTAGCGTGGGGGGATGAGCAGTTCTTC. Amino acids: CASSLAWGDEQFF.

Here the CDR3 reads CASRPGAGRTDTQYF. In DNA, the CDR3 is TGCGCCAGCAGGCCTGGAGCGGGACGCACAGATACGCAGTATTTT. The rearrangement uses TRBV5-1 and TRBJ2-3, with TRBD2 matching over 7 bases. V lost 5 bases, J lost 1 base, and 7 bases stayed unmatched. The CDR3 spans 15 residues. CDR1 SGHRS and CDR2 YFSETQ come from the germline V gene.

The chain joins TRBV27 to TRBJ2-5; the D is unclear. The J call may be faulty, since TRBJ2-7 better matches the DNA end. This CDR3 is 16 amino acids long. CDR1 is MNHEY, CDR2 SMNVEV, per germline (reference sequence). The CDR3 reads CASSLFSSVVSYEQYF. CDR3 DNA: TGTGCCAGCAGTTTATTTTCCTCCGTCGTCTCCTACGAGCAGTACTTC.

V and J are TRBV4-1 and TRBJ1-1; D is undetermined. In germline, CDR1 is MGHRA, CDR2 YSYEKL. Trimming cost V 1 base and J 4 bases, with 10 bases left between them. The CDR3 has 14 residues. In DNA, the CDR3 is TGCGCCAGCAGCCAAGCCCTGAGAGGCACTGAAGCTTTCTTT. Amino acids: CASSQALRGTEAFF.

The chain recombines TRBV7-6 with TRBJ2-7, with D perhaps TRBD2 (7 bases). The CDR3 is 16 amino acids. Trimming pared 5 bases from V and 3 bases from J, leaving 20 bases between. Germline CDR1 SGHVS, CDR2 FNYEAQ. CDR3 nucleotides: TGTGCCAGCAGCCCCGAGGGTCGGGGGGCCGGCTACGAGCAGTACTTC. Translating it yields CASSPEGRGAGYEQYF.

The rearrangement links TRBV19 to TRBJ1-2; tentatively, D is TRBD1 (5 bases). Germline V CDR1 and CDR2: LNHDA, SQIVND (reference sequence). V shed 2 bases and J shed 3 bases, with 13 bases lying between them. This CDR3 is built from 15 residues. The CDR3 reads CASSIKGSLYYGYTF. CDR3 in DNA: TGTGCCAGTAGTATAAAGGGGTCACTTTACTATGGCTACACCTTC.

V and J are TRBV4-3 and TRBJ2-6; 11 bases agree with TRBD1. CDR1 and CDR2 from the germline V gene are LGHNA and YSLEER. V dropped 0 bases and J dropped 2; count of bases not matched to a gene: 12. The CDR3 runs to 21 residues. The CDR3 protein is CASSQDLVDRGRIPGANVLTF. The DNA for the CDR3 is TGCGCCAGCAGCCAAGATCTTGTGGACAGGGGGCGAATTCCTGGGGCCAACGTCCTGACTTTC.

The count of this clone is one. This chain uses TRBV5-1 with TRBJ2-1; TRBD2 agrees at 8 bases. Germline V gives CDR1 SGHRS, CDR2 YFSETQ. The junction had 16 bases not matched to a gene; V was cut back by 4 bases and J by 4 bases. The CDR3 extends over 18 amino acids. For the CDR3, the DNA is TGCGCCAGCAGCACTTACAGACTAGCGTTGATTGGGTACAATGAGCAGTTCTTC. Amino acid sequence: CASSTYRLALIGYNEQFF.

The chain recombines TRBV15 with TRBJ2-2, with TRBD2 matching 9 bases. The germline CDR1 and CDR2 sequences are LNHNV and YYDKDF (reference sequence). The junction had 6 bases not matched to a gene; V was cut back by 3 bases and J by 4 bases. CDR3 length: 16 amino acids. The CDR3 here is CATSRGLALGTGELFF. The CDR3 DNA is TGTGCCACCAGCAGGGGACTAGCCTTGGGCACCGGGGAGCTGTTTTTT. The variable domain in full, with the rest retrieved from reference TRBV15 and TRBJ2-2, is DAMVIQNPRYQVTQFGKPVTLSCSQTLNHNVMYWYQQKSSQAPKLLFHYYDKDFNNEADTPDNFQSRRPNTSFCFLDIRSPGLGDTAMYLCATSRGLALGTGELFFGEGSRLTVL.

J is TRBJ2-2 and V is TRBV29-1; D perhaps matches TRBD2 (5 bases). Germline V lookup: CDR1 SQVTM, CDR2 ANQGSEA. Trimming cost V 6 bases and J 3 bases, with 14 bases left between them. The CDR3 loop spans 14 amino acids. DNA for the CDR3: TGCAGCGTCCCTGGGGAGACCTACACCGGGGAGCTGTTTTTT. Protein sequence: CSVPGETYTGELFF.

The V gene is TRBV28, the J gene TRBJ1-2; no clear D gene. From germline, CDR1 is MDHEN and CDR2 SYDVKM. This CDR3 comprises 14 residues. V was clipped by 3 bases and J by 0 bases, with 8 bases between them. The CDR3 DNA reads as TGTGCCAGCAGTTTTATGCAGACTAACTATGGCTACACCTTC. Protein: CASSFMQTNYGYTF.

This clone was seen only a few times. J is TRBJ1-5 and V is TRBV19; 7 nucleotides align to TRBD1. The CDR3 runs to 15 residues. The J segment lost 4 bases and the V segment lost 5 bases, leaving 8 bases of the junction unmatched. The germline gives CDR1 LNHDA, CDR2 SQIVND (reference sequence). The CDR3 DNA reads as TGTGCCAGTAGTTCCCCGGGACAGATAAATCAGCCCCAGCATTTT. The encoded protein is CASSSPGQINQPQHF.

This chain links TRBV21-1 with TRBJ2-7; TRBD2, the table's D call, was not compared with the DNA. TRBV21-1 is classified as a pseudogene. The CDR3 consists of 14 residues. The CDR3 DNA sequence: TGTGCCAGCAGCAAGGTGCGCGGGTCCTACGAGCAGTACGTC. This codes for CASSKVRGSYEQYV.

The rearrangement joins TRBV27 to TRBJ2-1; 10 bases agree with TRBD2. From germline, CDR1 is MNHEY and CDR2 SMNVEV (reference sequence). The CDR3 runs 15 residues. Losses at the gene ends were 2 bases for V and 7 bases for J; bases not matched to a gene: 5. CDR3 amino acids: CASSLGSGGANEQFF. CDR3 DNA sequence: TGTGCCAGCAGTTTAGGGAGCGGGGGGGCAAATGAGCAGTTCTTC.

V gene TRBV6-5 combines with J gene TRBJ1-2; D gene ambiguous. V was clipped by 2 bases and J by 6 bases, with 16 bases between them. The germline gives CDR1 MNHEY, CDR2 SVGAGI. The CDR3 runs 15 residues. DNA of the CDR3: TGTGCCAGCAGTTACGAGAGCTCCTCAGGAAATGGCTACACCTTC. It is translated as CASSYESSSGNGYTF.

This chain connects TRBV28 to TRBJ2-3; TRBD2 is a possible D gene (6 bases). The CDR3 consists of 15 residues. Germline CDR1 reads MDHEN; CDR2 reads SYDVKM. Trimming took off 1 base at V and 3 bases at J, with 11 bases between the two ends. The chain's CDR3 is CASSLSRRGTDTQYF. Here the CDR3 DNA reads TGTGCCAGCAGTTTATCTCGGCGGGGAACAGATACGCAGTATTTT.

This CDR3 is CASSYSIASTSYEQYF. The CDR3 nucleotides are TGTGCCAGCAGTTACTCAATAGCCTCGACCTCGTACGAGCAGTACTTC. The gene calls are TRBV6-5 and TRBJ2-7; D remains unclear. CDR1 and CDR2 (germline): MNHEY, SVGAGI. The length of the CDR3 is 16 residues. Trimming left V 0 bases short and J 4 bases short, with 16 bases between.

This chain joins TRBV28 and TRBJ1-6; perhaps TRBD1 as D (6 bases). Trimming removed 5 bases from V and 16 bases from J, with 24 bases in between. The length of the CDR3 is 15 residues. Germline V gene lookup returns CDR1 MDHEN and CDR2 SYDVKM. CDR3 sequence (DNA): TGTGCCAGCAGTAACCCGCGGACAGAGTACTCGTTACTCCACTTT. It translates to CASSNPRTEYSLLHF.

The chain joins TRBV6-5 to TRBJ1-5, with D perhaps TRBD1 (5 bases). Germline loops: CDR1 MNHEY, CDR2 SVGAGI. The CDR3 runs 13 residues. V gave up 5 bases and J gave up 4 bases, with 9 bases separating them. Here the CDR3 reads CASSPTENQPQHF. CDR3 DNA sequence: TGTGCCAGCAGTCCGACAGAAAATCAGCCCCAGCATTTT.

The CDR3 sequence is CASSPGWDGSPYNEQFF. For the CDR3, the DNA is TGTGCCAGCAGTCCCGGATGGGACGGGAGCCCATACAATGAGCAGTTCTTC. V usage is TRBV27 and J usage is TRBJ2-1, with D perhaps matching TRBD2 (6 bases). Germline V gene lookup returns CDR1 MNHEY and CDR2 SMNVEV (reference sequence). The CDR3 extends over 17 amino acids. With 5 bases removed from V and 4 bases from J, the gap between germline ends came to 21 bases.

The rearrangement links TRBV14 to TRBJ2-1; a possible D gene is TRBD2 (6 bases). The V gene lost 4 bases and the J gene lost 9 bases, with 10 bases spanning the gap. The germline V gene has CDR1 SGHDN and CDR2 FVKESK. The CDR3 length is 12 residues. The CDR3 spells CASSLGTVEQFF. CDR3 coding DNA: TGTGCCAGCAGCCTCGGGACTGTTGAGCAGTTCTTC.

This chain uses TRBV13 with TRBJ1-6; 9 bases are a match to TRBD1. Trimming took 5 bases from V and 6 from J; bases not matched to a gene: 5. From germline, CDR1 is PRHDT and CDR2 FYEKMQ (reference sequence). The length of the CDR3 is 15 residues. In nucleotides, the CDR3 is TGTGCCAGCAGCGGGACAGGGTTTGGTAATTCACCCCTCCACTTT. This gives the protein CASSGTGFGNSPLHF.

V gene TRBV19 combines with J gene TRBJ2-2; possibly TRBD2 for D (6 bases). The CDR3 runs 17 residues. Germline CDR1 LNHDA, CDR2 SQIVND (reference sequence). Trimming took 5 bases from V and 1 from J, leaving 17 bases between them. The CDR3 sequence is CASSPIGLSRNTGELFF. The CDR3 bases are TGTGCCAGTAGTCCAATCGGACTATCCCGGAACACCGGGGAGCTGTTTTTT.

The CDR3 reads CASSYVGAGRADTQYF. CDR3 coding DNA: TGTGCCAGCAGTTACGTGGGAGCGGGAAGGGCAGATACGCAGTATTTT. V is TRBV6-6 and J is TRBJ2-3, with TRBD2 matching 7 bases. J lost 4 bases, V lost 2 bases, and 9 bases had no gene match. The CDR3 has 16 residues. The V gene's germline CDR1 is MNHNY and CDR2 SVGAGI (reference sequence).

The V gene is TRBV7-3, the J gene TRBJ1-2; D not certain. This CDR3 contains 15 residues. CDR1 and CDR2 from the germline V gene are SGHTA and FQGTGA. V lost 1 base to trimming and J lost 6 bases, with 15 bases between them. The CDR3 is CASSLRGSAIDGYTF. CDR3 nucleotides: TGTGCCAGCAGCTTAAGAGGGTCCGCAATTGATGGCTACACCTTC.

Of note for this clone: Since the CDR3 does not end with the conserved phenylalanine or tryptophan, this likely comes from a read error. The V call is TRBV4-1, the J call TRBJ1-2; D ambiguous. The CDR3 runs 15 residues. Germline CDR1 is MGHRA and CDR2 is YSYEKL. The V end lost 2 bases, the J end lost 0 bases, and 10 bases lay between the germline ends. This chain's CDR3 is CASSQYYTANYGYTS. The DNA for the CDR3 is TGCGCCAGCAGCCAATATTACACTGCTAACTATGGCTACACCTCC.

DNA for the CDR3: TGTGCCAGCGGATCCGGGACAGACTATGGCTACACCTTC. This gives the protein CASGSGTDYGYTF. This chain connects TRBV27 to TRBJ1-2; TRBD1 aligns across 7 bases. Trimming cost V 8 bases and J 3 bases; bases outside gene matches: 6. The germline gives CDR1 MNHEY, CDR2 SMNVEV (reference sequence). The CDR3 loop spans 13 amino acids.

The chain combines TRBV28 with TRBJ1-5; D possibly corresponds to TRBD1 (5 bases). Germline CDR1 is MDHEN and CDR2 is SYDVKM. This CDR3 contains 15 residues. Trimming took 0 bases from V and 2 from J, leaving 8 bases between them. This chain's CDR3 is CASSLWGRRNQPQHF. CDR3 nucleotide sequence: TGTGCCAGCAGTTTATGGGGGCGCCGCAATCAGCCCCAGCATTTT. Full variable domain (remainder filled in from reference TRBV28 and TRBJ1-5): DVKVTQSSRYLVKRTGEKVFLECVQDMDHENMFWYRQDPGLGLRLIYFSYDVKMKEKGDIPEGYSVSREKKERFSLILESASTNQTSMYLCASSLWGRRNQPQHFGDGTRLSIL.